The 30 T cell receptor beta chains below all came from one sample that was sequenced in a study of spatial heterogeneity in lung cancer. Time point meaning: sample taken at primary tumor resection. TCRdb recomputed calls from the 5' RACE reads with MiXCR, one row per CDR3 protein. This sample yields several hundred distinct CDR3 sequences, of which approximately 34% are seen a single time; around 21% belongs to the top ten. This sample comprised normal lung tissue next to the tumor, obtained at surgery. All receptors come from a male donor with early-stage non-small cell lung cancer.

The genes are TRBV5-1 and TRBJ2-3, with 7 bases matching TRBD1. CDR1 and CDR2 from the germline V gene are SGHRS and YFSETQ. V shed 4 bases and J 0 bases; nucleotides not matched to a gene: 5. The CDR3 loop spans 15 amino acids. The CDR3: CASSPTGVSTDTQYF. As DNA, the CDR3 is TGCGCCAGCAGCCCTACAGGGGTTAGCACAGATACGCAGTATTTT.

This clonotype is labeled as medium-sized. This chain uses TRBV7-8 with TRBJ2-1, with 7 bases matching TRBD2. Germline V gene sequence: CDR1 SGHVS, CDR2 FQNEAQ. The V and J ends lost 8 bases and 3 bases, in that order; junction bases with no gene match: 7. The CDR3 loop spans 14 amino acids. The CDR3 loop is CASCRDYNYNEQFF. The CDR3 nucleotides read TGTGCCAGCTGCCGGGACTACAACTACAATGAGCAGTTCTTC.

Sample share makes this clonotype large. The CDR3 DNA reads as TGCAGCGTTGAAGATCCGAACGCCTGGGGGATGTCTGGGGCCAACGTCCTGACTTTC. Protein: CSVEDPNAWGMSGANVLTF. The chain carries TRBV29-1 and TRBJ2-6, with D tentatively TRBD1 or TRBD2 (5 bases each). Trimming pared 0 bases from V and 1 base from J, leaving 19 bases between. CDR3 length: 19 amino acids. In germline, CDR1 is SQVTM, CDR2 ANQGSEA.

By share of the sample, this clonotype is large. The chain carries TRBV5-6 and TRBJ2-5; D is possibly TRBD2 (5 bases). The CDR3 runs to 11 residues. Germline values: CDR1 SGHDT, CDR2 YYEEEE. Trimming removed 0 bases from V and 9 bases from J, with 6 bases in between. CDR3 loop: CASSLGESQYF. CDR3 sequence (DNA): TGTGCCAGCAGCTTGGGGGAGTCCCAGTACTTC.

This clonotype is large (0.1 to 1%) within its sample. The chain couples TRBV5-1 to TRBJ2-3, with a tentative D call TRBD2 (6 bases). The germline V gene has CDR1 SGHRS and CDR2 YFSETQ. The V end was cut by 3 bases, the J end by 2 bases, with 10 bases between. The CDR3 length is 14 residues. The CDR3 protein is CASSSSGDTDTQYF. The CDR3 bases are TGCGCCAGCAGCTCTTCGGGGGACACAGATACGCAGTATTTT.

Within the sample, this clonotype is large (0.1 to 1%). The CDR3 loop reads CASSYGPRPNQPQHF. The CDR3 DNA sequence: TGTGCCAGCAGCTACGGACCGAGACCCAATCAGCCCCAGCATTTT. V usage is TRBV7-3 and J usage is TRBJ1-5; no definite D call. V lost 4 bases, J lost 3 bases, and 13 bases lay in between. The V gene's germline CDR1 is SGHTA and CDR2 FQGTGA. The CDR3 contains 15 residues.

Sample share makes this clonotype large. The chain carries TRBV11-3 and TRBJ2-1, with a possible D match to TRBD2 (5 bases). The length of the CDR3 is 15 residues. From germline, CDR1 is SGHNT and CDR2 YENEEA. V lost 3 bases and J lost 1, with 10 bases in between. The CDR3 bases are TGTGCCAGCAGCTTTGGGTGGAGGTCCTACAATGAGCAGTTCTTC. As protein: CASSFGWRSYNEQFF. Looking up the rest from reference TRBV11-3 and TRBJ2-1 gives the full variable domain: EAGVVQSPRYKIIEKKQPVAFWCNPISGHNTLYWYLQNLGQGPELLIRYENEEAVDDSQLPKDRFSAERLKGVDSTLKIQPAELGDSAVYLCASSFGWRSYNEQFFGPGTRLTVL.

This clonotype rates as large. The V call is TRBV7-4, the J call TRBJ1-6; a possible D gene is TRBD1 (5 bases). The germline gives CDR1 SGHVT, CDR2 SQSDAQ. V gave up 4 bases and J gave up 7 bases, with 20 bases separating them. The CDR3 covers 17 residues. In nucleotides, the CDR3 is TGTGCCAGCAGCTCTATCCCCGGACACGCGTTGAATTCACCCCTCCACTTT. Translation gives CASSSIPGHALNSPLHF.

This clonotype is large within its sample. This chain connects TRBV20-1 to TRBJ2-7; TRBD1 matches 9 bases. This CDR3 has 13 amino acids. V was clipped by 3 bases and J by 2 bases; unmatched bases: 2. CDR1 is DFQATT, CDR2 SNEGSKA, per germline (reference sequence). This chain's CDR3 is CSARWTGAYEQYF. The CDR3, as DNA: TGCAGTGCTAGGTGGACAGGGGCCTACGAGCAGTACTTC.

The rearrangement uses TRBV29-1 and TRBJ2-3, with TRBD2 matching 13 bases. Germline V gene data show CDR1 as SQVTM and CDR2 as ANQGSEA. The CDR3 has 17 amino acids. With 6 bases clipped from V and 0 bases from J, the junction kept 9 bases outside the gene matches. The CDR3 coding sequence is TGCAGCGTGTTACTAGCGGGAGGGATTGCTAGCACAGATACGCAGTATTTT. It yields the protein CSVLLAGGIASTDTQYF.

By frequency in the sample, this clonotype is large. V gene TRBV4-3 combines with J gene TRBJ1-2; perhaps TRBD1 as D (6 bases). The CDR3 runs 14 residues. V was trimmed by 5 bases and J by 2 bases, leaving 12 bases between them. Looked up from germline, CDR1 is LGHNA and CDR2 is YSLEER. CDR3 coding DNA: TGCGCCAGCAGCGCACAGGGATACAACTATGGCTACACCTTC. Translating gives CASSAQGYNYGYTF.

The J gene is TRBJ2-5, the V gene TRBV25-1; D might be TRBD1 (5 bases). Germline V CDR1 and CDR2: MGHDK, SYGVNS. Between the trimmed V and J ends, which lost 3 bases and 7 bases, there was a span of 12 bases. This CDR3 contains 13 residues. The CDR3 loop is CASSDVQGRTQYF. The CDR3, as DNA: TGTGCCAGCAGTGATGTTCAGGGTAGGACCCAGTACTTC.

This clonotype is labeled large. The genes are TRBV28 and TRBJ2-5, with D possibly called TRBD1 or TRBD2 (5 bases each). CDR3 length: 16 amino acids. From germline, CDR1 is MDHEN and CDR2 SYDVKM. V was clipped by 1 base and J by 5 bases, with 17 bases between them. The CDR3 loop reads CASSLSGDGNVETQYF. The CDR3 DNA reads TGTGCCAGCAGTTTATCTGGGGACGGGAATGTGGAGACCCAGTACTTC.

This clonotype was picked up a small number of times. The V call is TRBV6-2 or TRBV6-3, the J call TRBJ1-5, with 8 bases aligning to TRBD1. The CDR3 runs 16 residues. V shed 7 bases and J 2 bases; nucleotides not matched to a gene: 10. The germline V gene has CDR1 MNHEY and CDR2 SVGEGT. The CDR3 nucleotides are TGTGCCAGCACCAGACAGGGGACGGGGGGCAATCAGCCCCAGCATTTT. This translates into CASTRQGTGGNQPQHF.

The chain couples TRBV20-1 to TRBJ2-2; D gene unclear. CDR3 length equals 9 residues. Germline V gene sequence: CDR1 DFQATT, CDR2 SNEGSKA (reference sequence). CDR3 protein: CTSPGELFF. The CDR3, as DNA: TGCACATCGCCCGGGGAGCTGTTTTTT.

Judged by abundance, this clonotype is medium-sized. CDR3 in amino acids: CATSDPGTGGHNEQFF. CDR3 bases: TGTGCCACCAGTGACCCCGGGACAGGGGGACACAATGAGCAGTTCTTC. The rearrangement links TRBV24-1 to TRBJ2-1; 11 bases are a match to TRBD1. V lost 4 bases and J lost 5; bases outside the gene matches: 6. The CDR3 is made up of 16 amino acids. Germline CDR1 KGHDR, CDR2 SFDVKD.

The chain uses TRBV7-6 and TRBJ2-2, with a possible D match to TRBD1 (5 bases). This CDR3 has 12 residues. Germline CDR1 SGHVS, CDR2 FNYEAQ. V gave up 6 bases and J gave up 3 bases, with 5 bases separating them. CDR3 sequence reads: CASRGDTGELFF. DNA for the CDR3: TGTGCCAGCAGAGGGGACACCGGGGAGCTGTTTTTT.

V and J are TRBV29-1 and TRBJ2-1; D not resolved. The CDR3 extends over 11 amino acids. Germline CDR1 and CDR2: SQVTM and ANQGSEA. The V and J ends lost 4 bases and 7 bases respectively, with 8 bases between them. The DNA for the CDR3 is TGCAGCGTTGCGGTACTAAATGAGCAGTTCTTC. This translates into CSVAVLNEQFF.

The rearrangement uses TRBV5-1 and TRBJ2-7, with 7 bases fitting TRBD1. Germline V gives CDR1 SGHRS, CDR2 YFSETQ. The ends lost 4 bases at V and 1 base at J; junction bases unmatched: 14. The CDR3 runs 17 residues. CDR3 in amino acids: CASSTGQTLGESYEQYF. In DNA, the CDR3 is TGCGCCAGCAGCACGGGACAGACCCTAGGGGAGTCCTACGAGCAGTACTTC.

By share of the sample, this clonotype is large. The J gene is TRBJ2-1, the V gene TRBV11-1; 8 nucleotides agree with TRBD2. In germline, CDR1 is SGHAT, CDR2 FQDESV (reference sequence). V was pared by 1 base and J by 2 bases, with 4 bases of the junction left unmatched. The CDR3 is 16 amino acids. In DNA, the CDR3 is TGTGCCAGCAGCTTAGTGGGGACTAGGGCCTACAATGAGCAGTTCTTC. Its protein product is CASSLVGTRAYNEQFF.

By share, this clonotype ranks as large (0.1 to 1%). The chain joins TRBV19 to TRBJ2-2, with D possibly TRBD1 on 6 matching bases. The germline V gene has CDR1 LNHDA and CDR2 SQIVND (reference sequence). V was cut by 11 bases and J by 2 bases, with 12 bases left in between. The CDR3 contains 13 residues. CDR3 sequence: CAAAGANTGELFF. In nucleotides, the CDR3 is TGTGCCGCGGCAGGGGCTAACACCGGGGAGCTGTTTTTT.

This clonotype is classed as medium-sized (0.01 to 0.1%). An end of the junction does not agree with germline; a read error may underlie this. This chain joins TRBV3-1 and TRBJ1-2, with a weak D call TRBD1 (5 bases). CDR1 and CDR2 (germline): LGHDT, YNNKEL (reference sequence). The CDR3 consists of 13 residues. The CDR3, as DNA: TGTGCCAGCAGCCAAGGCGGGACTCCATTCTACGCCTTC. Translated, it gives CASSQGGTPFYAF.

This clonotype is termed large. The CDR3 region is CASRPPTGTQYF. The CDR3 nucleotides are TGTGCCAGCAGGCCTCCTACAGGGACCCAGTACTTC. This chain uses TRBV28 with TRBJ2-5, with a tentative D call TRBD1 (5 bases). The CDR3 is 12 amino acids. Germline assignment: CDR1 MDHEN and CDR2 SYDVKM. V lost 6 bases and J lost 7, with 12 bases in between.

The rearrangement joins TRBV28 to TRBJ2-3; D uncertain. The CDR3 has 14 residues. Germline V gene data show CDR1 as MDHEN and CDR2 as SYDVKM. The germline V and J ends were trimmed by 4 bases and 6 bases, with 14 bases remaining between them. The CDR3 nucleotides read TGTGCCAGCAGTTCTCCCGCCACACAGGATACGCAGTATTTT. This sequence encodes CASSSPATQDTQYF.

Relative to its sample, this clonotype is medium-sized. The rearrangement links TRBV10-3 to TRBJ2-2; D remains unclear. This CDR3 contains 11 residues. V lost 11 bases, J lost 5 bases, and 9 bases lay in between. CDR1 and CDR2 from the germline V gene are ENHRY and SYGVKD. CDR3 coding DNA: TGTGCCGTAGCAGGAACCGGGGAGCTGTTTTTT. Translating gives CAVAGTGELFF.

By share of the sample, this clonotype is large. The chain links TRBV11-2 to TRBJ2-5; TRBD2 agrees at 7 bases. Germline V gives CDR1 SGHAT, CDR2 FQNNGV. Unmatched junction bases numbered 10, after V lost 4 bases and J lost 5 bases. This CDR3 spans 15 amino acids. The CDR3 bases are TGTGCCAGCAGCTCTTGGAGGGAGGGCCCGGAGACCCAGTACTTC. Translating it yields CASSSWREGPETQYF.

This chain uses TRBV7-9 with TRBJ2-5; the match to TRBD1 covers 9 bases. V dropped 0 bases and J dropped 2; count of bases not matched to a gene: 7. Germline CDR1 is SEHNR and CDR2 is FQNEAQ (reference sequence). The CDR3 length is 17 residues. As DNA, the CDR3 is TGTGCCAGCAGCTTAGCGCGTAGGACAGGGGTACAAGAGACCCAGTACTTC. Translated, it gives CASSLARRTGVQETQYF.

By proportion, this clonotype is large. The genes are TRBV7-3 and TRBJ2-7; 9 nucleotides line up with TRBD2. Germline V gene data show CDR1 as SGHTA and CDR2 as FQGTGA. The V gene end was trimmed by 5 bases and the J gene end by 5 bases; junction bases not matched to a gene: 7. The CDR3 consists of 14 residues. CDR3 region: CASSVAGETNEQYF. CDR3 DNA sequence: TGTGCCAGCAGCGTAGCGGGAGAGACGAACGAGCAGTACTTC.

Relative to its sample, this clonotype is large (0.1 to 1%). The chain links TRBV7-3 to TRBJ1-1; perhaps TRBD1 as D (5 bases). The V and J ends lost 5 bases and 5 bases respectively, with 12 bases between them. Germline CDR1 and CDR2: SGHTA and FQGTGA. There are 13 residues in the CDR3. As DNA, the CDR3 is TGTGCCAGCAGCCCGGGGCCTGGGACTGAAGCTTTCTTT. It encodes CASSPGPGTEAFF.

By its share, this clonotype is large. The V and J genes are TRBV5-6 and TRBJ1-2; unclear D gene. Deletions cut 5 bases from V and 0 bases from J, with 8 bases between. In germline, CDR1 is SGHDT, CDR2 YYEEEE. This CDR3 is 13 amino acids long. Here the CDR3 reads CASRNQANYGYTF. The CDR3, as DNA: TGTGCCAGCAGGAACCAAGCTAACTATGGCTACACCTTC. The full variable domain, rest sourced from reference TRBV5-6 and TRBJ1-2, is DAGVTQSPTHLIKTRGQQVTLRCSPKSGHDTVSWYQQALGQGPQFIFQYYEEEERQRGNFPDRFSGHQFPNYSSELNVNALLLGDSALYLCASRNQANYGYTFGSGTRLTVV.